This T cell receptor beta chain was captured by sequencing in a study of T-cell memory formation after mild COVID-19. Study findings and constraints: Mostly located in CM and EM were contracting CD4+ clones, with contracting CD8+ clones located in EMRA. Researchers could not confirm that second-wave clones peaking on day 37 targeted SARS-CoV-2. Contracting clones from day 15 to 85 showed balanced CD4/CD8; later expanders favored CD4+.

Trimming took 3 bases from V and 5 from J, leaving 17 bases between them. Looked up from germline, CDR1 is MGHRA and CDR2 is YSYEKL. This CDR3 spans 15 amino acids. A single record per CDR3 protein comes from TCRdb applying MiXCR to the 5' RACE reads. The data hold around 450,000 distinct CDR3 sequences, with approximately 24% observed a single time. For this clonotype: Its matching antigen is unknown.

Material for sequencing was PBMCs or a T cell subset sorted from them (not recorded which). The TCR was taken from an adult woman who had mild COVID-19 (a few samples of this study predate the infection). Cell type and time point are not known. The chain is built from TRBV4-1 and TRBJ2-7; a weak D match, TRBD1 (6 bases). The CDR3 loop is CASSHIGRGRDEQYF. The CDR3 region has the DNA TGCGCCAGCAGCCACATTGGCAGGGGTCGGGACGAGCAGTACTTC.